This entry features one T cell receptor beta chain sequence. Its antigen is undetermined. Between the trimmed V and J ends, which lost 1 base and 9 bases, there was a span of 16 bases. The germline V gene encodes CDR1 MNHNS and CDR2 SASEGT. The CDR3 spans 15 residues. This sample was included in a study of shared clonotypes between healthy human individuals. Study-wide results and limits: Four donors held about 5% of naive CD4 clonotypes in common. Clonotypes which were not shared had lower generation probabilities than clonotypes that all four donors shared. Genetic and exposure-history diversity was limited by the few donors.

CD45RO+ cells joined CCR7-negative CD45RA+ TemRA cells to form CD8 memory. Measured with immunoSEQ multiplex PCR; TCRdb has only the in-frame clones, and not every one. This sample has approximately 82,000 clones, with under 65% found just once. The TCR was taken from a man aged 25 to 45 in good health. The V call is TRBV6-1, the J call TRBJ2-1; TRBD1 might be the D (5 bases). The material sequenced was memory CD8+ T cells sorted from blood. Subset reported: CD45RO+ cells pooled with CCR7-negative TemRA cells. The CDR3: CASSEEGAASSEQFF. In DNA form, the CDR3 reads TGTGCCAGCAGTGAAGAAGGGGCGGCCTCAAGTGAGCAGTTCTTC.